This paragraph reports one T cell receptor beta chain. The data derive from a study of blood T cell repertoires in COVID-19. Study-wide background: Spain, Italy and the United States supplied samples that represented acute and convalescent COVID-19. From T cells, B-cell-depleted T cells, or PBMCs came the material, which was cDNA or gDNA.

There are 16 residues in the CDR3. Trimming at V came to 8 bases and at J to 2 bases, leaving 12 bases not matched to a gene. The V gene's germline CDR1 is KGHSH and CDR2 LQKENI. The authors' processing: Amplification from reference gene primers served as the basis for estimated nucleated cell counts. Sequencing used immunoSEQ multiplex PCR; TCRdb keeps in-frame clones, though not all of them. That table supplies the V and J calls and clone size; D and trimming were determined from the DNA. The data show about 150,000 clones, with around 82% seen just once and approximately 10% held by the top ten. The chain uses TRBV18 and TRBJ1-1, with TRBD1 identical over 9 bases. The TCR was taken from a man in his 70s with active or convalescent COVID-19. Sequenced input: peripheral blood. CDR3 coding DNA: TGTGCCAGCACAACGTTCGGGACAGGGACCAACACTGAAGCTTTCTTT. Protein product: CASTTFGTGTNTEAFF.